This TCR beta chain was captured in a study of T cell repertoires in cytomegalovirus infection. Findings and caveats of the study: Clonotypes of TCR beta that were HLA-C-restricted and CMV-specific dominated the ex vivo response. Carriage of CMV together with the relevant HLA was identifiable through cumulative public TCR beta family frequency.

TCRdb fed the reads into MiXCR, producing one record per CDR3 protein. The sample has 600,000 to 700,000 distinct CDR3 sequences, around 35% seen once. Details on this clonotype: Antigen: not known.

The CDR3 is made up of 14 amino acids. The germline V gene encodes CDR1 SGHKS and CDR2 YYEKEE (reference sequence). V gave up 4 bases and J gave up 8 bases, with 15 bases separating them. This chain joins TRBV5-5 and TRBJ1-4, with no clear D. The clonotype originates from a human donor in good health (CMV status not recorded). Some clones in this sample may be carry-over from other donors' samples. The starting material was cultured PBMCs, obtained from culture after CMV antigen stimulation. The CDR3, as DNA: TGTGCCAGCAGCGGACGGGTCTTTGGCGAAAAACTGTTTTTT. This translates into CASSGRVFGEKLFF.